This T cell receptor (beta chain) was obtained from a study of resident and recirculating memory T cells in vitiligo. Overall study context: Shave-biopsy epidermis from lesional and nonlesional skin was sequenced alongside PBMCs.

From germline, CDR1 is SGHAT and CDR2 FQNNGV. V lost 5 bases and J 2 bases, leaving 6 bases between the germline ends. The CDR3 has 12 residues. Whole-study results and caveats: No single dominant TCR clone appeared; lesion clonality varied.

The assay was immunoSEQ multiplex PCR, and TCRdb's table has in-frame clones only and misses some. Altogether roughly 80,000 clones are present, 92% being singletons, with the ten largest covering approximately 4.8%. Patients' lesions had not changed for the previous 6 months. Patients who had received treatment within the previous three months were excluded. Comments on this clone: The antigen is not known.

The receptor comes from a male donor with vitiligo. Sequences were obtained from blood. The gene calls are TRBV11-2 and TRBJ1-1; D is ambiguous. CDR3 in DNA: TGTGCCAGCAGCCCCACAAACACTGAAGCTTTCTTT. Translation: CASSPTNTEAFF.